The 18 T cell receptor beta chains below were found in one sample sequenced in a study of shared clonotypes between healthy human individuals. The protocol was immunoSEQ multiplex PCR, while the TCRdb copy is restricted to in-frame clones and leaves out a portion. This sample yields a few million clones, of which less than 95% are seen a single time; 0.3% to 0.4% belongs to the top ten. Sample: naive CD4+ T cells from PBMCs. Subset: CD45RA+ positively selected. Receptors originate from a man between 18 and 29 years old in good health. Some clones in this sample may be carry-over from other donors' samples.

Notes on this clone: Mismatch with germline at one junction end may stem from a read error. For the CDR3, the DNA is TGCGCCAGCAGTGGGGGGGGGCGCGGGACTGAAGCTTTCTTT. It is translated as CASSGGGRGTEAFF. V usage is TRBV28 and J usage is TRBJ1-1, with a tentative D call TRBD1 (6 bases). The CDR3 consists of 14 residues. The germline V gene has CDR1 MDHEN and CDR2 SYDVKM.

This chain connects TRBV28 to TRBJ1-4; perhaps TRBD1 as D (5 bases). Trimming left V 5 bases short and J 2 bases short, with 9 bases between. Germline V gives CDR1 MDHEN, CDR2 SYDVKM. This CDR3 comprises 14 residues. CDR3 nucleotides: TGTGCCAGCAGTCGGGGCGTCACTAATGAAAAACTGTTTTTT. As protein: CASSRGVTNEKLFF.

This chain joins TRBV7-9 and TRBJ2-1, with D perhaps matching TRBD2 (5 bases). Trimming took off 1 base at V and 9 bases at J, with 16 bases between the two ends. CDR3 size: 15 residues. Germline V lookup: CDR1 SEHNR, CDR2 FQNEAQ (reference sequence). This chain's CDR3 is CASSLVRAHQAEQFF. CDR3 DNA sequence: TGTGCCAGCAGCTTAGTGAGGGCTCATCAGGCTGAGCAGTTCTTC.

The V call is TRBV6-6, the J call TRBJ1-4; 7 bases agree with TRBD1. Trimming cost V 6 bases and J 8 bases; bases outside gene matches: 12. From germline, CDR1 is MNHNY and CDR2 SVGAGI (reference sequence). This CDR3 is built from 15 residues. CDR3 region: CASRNRQGREEKLFF. The CDR3 DNA is TGTGCCAGCAGGAACCGACAGGGCCGGGAGGAAAAACTGTTTTTT.

J is TRBJ2-7 and V is TRBV5-1; 9 nucleotides agree with TRBD1. This CDR3 spans 14 amino acids. Germline lookup yields CDR1 SGHRS and CDR2 YFSETQ. J gave up 6 bases and V 4 bases, and 8 bases lay outside the gene matches. The CDR3 coding sequence is TGCGCCAGCAGCGGGGGACAGGGAAGGATCGAGCAGTACTTC. Translation gives CASSGGQGRIEQYF. The entire variable domain, with the rest obtained from reference TRBV5-1 and TRBJ2-7, is as follows: KAGVTQTPRYLIKTRGQQVTLSCSPISGHRSVSWYQQTPGQGLQFLFEYFSETQRNKGNFPGRFSGRQFSNSRSEMNVSTLELGDSALYLCASSGGQGRIEQYFGPGTRLTVT.

This clone occurred once. CDR3 region: CASSLTRNAGRFYGYTF. CDR3 nucleotide sequence: TGTGCCAGCAGCTTAACCAGGAATGCAGGGAGGTTTTACGGCTACACCTTC. The chain is built from TRBV7-3 and TRBJ1-2; TRBD1 is a possible D gene (5 bases). V lost 0 bases and J lost 8, with 22 bases in between. Germline lookup yields CDR1 SGHTA and CDR2 FQGTGA. The CDR3 sequence is 17 residues long.

This clone was observed once. This chain connects TRBV15 to TRBJ2-2; perhaps TRBD1 as D (5 bases). This CDR3 has 15 residues. Trimming pared 0 bases from V and 6 bases from J, leaving 11 bases between. The germline CDR1 and CDR2 sequences are LNHNV and YYDKDF (reference sequence). For the CDR3, the DNA is TGTGCCACCAGCAGAGAGTTTGCAGGGTCCGGGGAGCTGTTTTTT. Amino acids: CATSREFAGSGELFF.

This clone was recorded only once. The chain recombines TRBV19 with TRBJ2-3; a weak D match, TRBD1 (5 bases). The CDR3 loop spans 14 amino acids. Per the germline V gene, CDR1 is LNHDA and CDR2 is SQIVND (reference sequence). Trimming cost V 1 base and J 4 bases, with 9 bases left between them. In nucleotides, the CDR3 is TGTGCCAGTAGTATAGTCCAGGGCGCAGATACGCAGTATTTT. As protein: CASSIVQGADTQYF. Looking up the rest from reference TRBV19 and TRBJ2-3 gives the full variable domain: DGGITQSPKYLFRKEGQNVTLSCEQNLNHDAMYWYRQDPGQGLRLIYYSQIVNDFQKGDIAEGYSVSREKKESFPLTVTSAQKNPTAFYLCASSIVQGADTQYFGPGTRLTVL.

This chain joins TRBV2 and TRBJ2-1, with D unresolved. The CDR3 is 14 amino acids. Germline CDR1 and CDR2: SNHLY and FYNNEI. Trimming removed 4 bases at V and 9 bases at J, with 16 bases between. CDR3 bases: TGTGCCAGCAGTGGGCTAATTTCCATTAGTGAGCAGTTCTTC. It translates to CASSGLISISEQFF.

The chain couples TRBV6-6 to TRBJ1-2, with D tentatively TRBD1 (6 bases). CDR1 MNHNY and CDR2 SVGAGI come from the germline V gene (reference sequence). V lost 4 bases to trimming and J lost 12 bases, with 21 bases between them. The CDR3 has 14 amino acids. The CDR3 DNA sequence: TGTGCCAGCAGTTTGGGCAGGGACATAAAAATGGACACCTTC. Its protein is CASSLGRDIKMDTF.

V is TRBV15 and J is TRBJ2-5; no clear D. The ends were cut back, 0 bases at V and 4 bases at J, with 3 bases in the middle. CDR1 is LNHNV, CDR2 YYDKDF, per germline (reference sequence). This CDR3 region has 12 residues. DNA of the CDR3: TGTGCCACCAGCAGAGATGTAGAGACCCAGTACTTC. This gives the protein CATSRDVETQYF. Full variable domain (missing parts from reference TRBV15 and TRBJ2-5): DAMVIQNPRYQVTQFGKPVTLSCSQTLNHNVMYWYQQKSSQAPKLLFHYYDKDFNNEADTPDNFQSRRPNTSFCFLDIRSPGLGDTAMYLCATSRDVETQYFGPGTRLLVL.

The CDR3 DNA follows: TGCGCCAGCAGCCAGCTACAGGGGGCCTCCGGGTATGGCTACACCTTC. This sequence encodes CASSQLQGASGYGYTF. V and J are TRBV4-3 and TRBJ1-2, with 9 bases that match TRBD1. The germline V gene encodes CDR1 LGHNA and CDR2 YSLEER. There are 16 residues in the CDR3. J gave up 5 bases and V 3 bases, and 10 bases lay outside the gene matches.

J is TRBJ2-2 and V is TRBV2, with 7 bases fitting TRBD2. CDR1 is SNHLY, CDR2 FYNNEI, per germline. The CDR3 spans 15 residues. J gave up 7 bases and V 8 bases, and 13 bases lay outside the gene matches. CDR3 amino acids: CASSVGGPGFGELFF. The CDR3 coding sequence is TGTGCCAGCTCGGTGGGAGGGCCTGGATTCGGGGAGCTGTTTTTT. The entire variable domain, with the rest obtained from reference TRBV2 and TRBJ2-2, is as follows: EPEVTQTPSHQVTQMGQEVILRCVPISNHLYFYWYRQILGQKVEFLVSFYNNEISEKSEIFDDQFSVERPDGSNFTLKIRSTKLEDSAMYFCASSVGGPGFGELFFGEGSRLTVL.

This clone appeared a few times. CDR3 protein: CASSQKEGTEAFF. The DNA of the CDR3 is TGCGCCAGCAGCCAAAAAGAGGGCACTGAAGCTTTCTTT. The V and J genes are TRBV4-1 and TRBJ1-1; D call uncertain. V was trimmed by 2 bases and J by 4 bases, leaving 8 bases between them. The CDR3 has 13 amino acids. Looked up from germline, CDR1 is MGHRA and CDR2 is YSYEKL.

V usage is TRBV2 and J usage is TRBJ2-7; 8 bases fit TRBD2. The CDR3 is 14 amino acids. Germline lookup yields CDR1 SNHLY and CDR2 FYNNEI. V gave up 3 bases and J gave up 4 bases; unmatched junction bases: 5. CDR3 in DNA: TGTGCCAGCAGTGATTCGGGCGGGAGGTACGAGCAGTACTTC. Amino acids: CASSDSGGRYEQYF.

The chain employs TRBV5-1 and TRBJ2-5; D is unresolved. V was clipped by 1 base and J by 1 base, with 8 bases between them. There are 14 residues in the CDR3. Looked up from germline, CDR1 is SGHRS and CDR2 is YFSETQ. In DNA form, the CDR3 reads TGCGCCAGCAGCTTGCCGCCTGCCCAAGAGACCCAGTACTTC. Its protein is CASSLPPAQETQYF. Full variable domain (remainder filled in from reference TRBV5-1 and TRBJ2-5): KAGVTQTPRYLIKTRGQQVTLSCSPISGHRSVSWYQQTPGQGLQFLFEYFSETQRNKGNFPGRFSGRQFSNSRSEMNVSTLELGDSALYLCASSLPPAQETQYFGPGTRLLVL.

This clone was found a few times. V gene TRBV10-3 combines with J gene TRBJ1-5; 7 bases are a match to TRBD1. The CDR3 is 13 amino acids. CDR1 ENHRY and CDR2 SYGVKD come from the germline V gene. Losses at the gene ends were 6 bases for V and 3 bases for J; bases not matched to a gene: 2. The CDR3 protein is CAIRGQSNQPQHF. CDR3 nucleotides: TGTGCCATCAGGGGACAGTCCAATCAGCCCCAGCATTTT.

This chain's CDR3 is CASSLVGDGYEQYF. The CDR3 DNA follows: TGTGCCAGCAGTTTAGTAGGGGATGGCTACGAGCAGTACTTC. The chain carries TRBV27 and TRBJ2-7; D is perhaps TRBD1 (5 bases). This CDR3 comprises 14 residues. The germline V gene encodes CDR1 MNHEY and CDR2 SMNVEV (reference sequence). Trimming shortened V by 2 bases and J by 3 bases, and 11 bases separated the two germline ends.